This T cell receptor beta chain emerged from a study of blood T cells in healthy people across ages. Study observations and caveats: Diversity figures based on one million T cells were deemed too low. CMV status of donors was unknown, possibly confounding expanded clonotype changes.

Samples each yielded at least 6 micrograms of total RNA. On this clonotype: As yet, its antigen is unknown. A read error is possible here, since a much larger clone lies one base away.

A second PCR, run for roughly 6 to 11 cycles, used a sample-barcoded 5' primer plus a J-beta primer mix. TCRdb independently ran MiXCR on the 5' RACE reads; one entry per CDR3 protein. The data show approximately 800,000 distinct CDR3 sequences, with around 36% seen just once and under 15% held by the top ten. This CDR3 contains 12 residues. Trimming pared 3 bases from V and 9 bases from J, leaving 12 bases between. Per the germline V gene, CDR1 is DFQATT and CDR2 is SNEGSKA (reference sequence). The sequence was collected from a man aged 18 to 30 in good health. V gene TRBV20-1 combines with J gene TRBJ1-5, with D possibly TRBD1 on 5 matching bases. Sequencing input: blood. In nucleotides, the CDR3 is TGCAGTGCTAGGGGCAGGGATCCGCCCCAGCATTTT. Translation gives CSARGRDPPQHF.